This T cell receptor (beta chain) derives from a study of cytomegalovirus exposure and HLA in healthy donors. Turning to this clone: What it binds is unknown.

This CDR3 spans 16 amino acids. Germline V gives CDR1 SGDLS, CDR2 YYNGEE. V lost 3 bases to trimming and J lost 2 bases, with 15 bases between them. Study-level points and caveats: Later on, an analysis showed TCR association rates differing by HLA locus, with DRB1 the most and HLA-C the fewest.

The PCR made use of 60 Vbeta and 13 Jbeta primers. In the original processing: Per a later analysis, the number of unique TCR beta chains was approximately 73 million, of which around 10 million were shared. The table came from immunoSEQ multiplex PCR; TCRdb's copy has only in-frame clones and leaves some out. V, J and clone size reflect that table, while D and trimming were determined from the DNA. The data hold 130,000 or so clones, with about 74% observed a single time. The chain uses TRBV9 and TRBJ1-3, with D possibly TRBD1 on 5 matching bases. The receptor was isolated from a man aged 40-49 years in good health and CMV-seropositive. Material for sequencing was PBMCs. CDR3 in DNA: TGTGCCAGCAGCGCATCGACTAGACAGACTGGAAACACCATATATTTT. This codes for CASSASTRQTGNTIYF.